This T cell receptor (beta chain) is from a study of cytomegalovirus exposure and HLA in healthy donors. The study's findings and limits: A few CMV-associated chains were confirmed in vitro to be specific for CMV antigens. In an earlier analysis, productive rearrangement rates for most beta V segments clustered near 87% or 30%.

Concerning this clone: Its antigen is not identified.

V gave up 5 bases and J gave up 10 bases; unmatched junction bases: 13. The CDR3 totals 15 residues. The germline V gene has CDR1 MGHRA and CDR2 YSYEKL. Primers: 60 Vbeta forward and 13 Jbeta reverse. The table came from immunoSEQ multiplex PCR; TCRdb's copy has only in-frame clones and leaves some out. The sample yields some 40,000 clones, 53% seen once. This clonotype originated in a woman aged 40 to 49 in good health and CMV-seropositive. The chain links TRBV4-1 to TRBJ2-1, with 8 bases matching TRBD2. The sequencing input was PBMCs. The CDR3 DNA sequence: TGCGCCAGCAGCGTGGGAGCAGCGGGAGTTTGGGAGCAGTTCTTC. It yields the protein CASSVGAAGVWEQFF.